This TCR beta chain was identified in a study of shared clonotypes between healthy human individuals. As handled by the study authors: Junction-only immunoSEQ data arrived without quality scores, meaning filtering differed. The method was immunoSEQ multiplex PCR; TCRdb's version includes in-frame clones alone and lacks a portion of them. The V and J calls and clone size were taken over from that table, and D and trimming were inferred from the DNA. The sample shows around 340,000 clones, about 70% of them seen only once. CDR3 length: 14 residues. Germline V gene sequence: CDR1 SGHRS, CDR2 YFSETQ. With V trimmed by 4 bases and J by 4 bases, 6 bases remained unmatched.

The TCR comes from a man aged 25-45 years in good health. Sequencing was performed on memory CD4+ T cells sorted from blood. Subset noted: CD45RA-negative fraction. The chain carries TRBV5-1 and TRBJ2-7, with 9 bases lining up with TRBD1. The DNA of the CDR3 is TGCGCCAGCAGCCCGACGACAGGGGGTTACGAGCAGTACTTC. Translation: CASSPTTGGYEQYF.